The sequence of this T cell receptor (beta chain) was determined in a study of T cell repertoires in cytomegalovirus infection. Study information: HLA-B-restricted CMV epitopes that are well studied were used alongside recently identified HLA-C-restricted ones. Signatures in public TCR beta sequences pointed to both CMV infection and matching HLA type. Study findings and constraints: Cumulative public TCR beta family frequency identified CMV carriers with the relevant HLA. The ex vivo response showed dominance by HLA-C-restricted CMV-specific TCR beta clonotypes.

For this clonotype: Its antigen is currently unknown.

The CDR3 is made up of 17 amino acids. From germline, CDR1 is MNHEY and CDR2 SVGEGT. The V and J ends lost 3 bases and 4 bases respectively, with 19 bases between them. TCRdb recomputed calls from the reads with MiXCR, one row per CDR3 protein. The table has around 47,000 distinct CDR3 sequences, roughly 21% seen once. Sequenced material: CD8+ T cells from cultured PBMCs, taken from culture after CMV antigen stimulation. This clonotype was sampled from a human donor in good health (CMV status not recorded). Some clones in this sample may be carry-over from other donors' samples. V gene TRBV6-2 or TRBV6-3 combines with J gene TRBJ2-1; weak D call: TRBD2 (6 bases). CDR3 DNA sequence: TGTGCCAGCAGTTATTCACCGCGGGACTCCCGATACAATGAGCAGTTCTTC. Its protein is CASSYSPRDSRYNEQFF.